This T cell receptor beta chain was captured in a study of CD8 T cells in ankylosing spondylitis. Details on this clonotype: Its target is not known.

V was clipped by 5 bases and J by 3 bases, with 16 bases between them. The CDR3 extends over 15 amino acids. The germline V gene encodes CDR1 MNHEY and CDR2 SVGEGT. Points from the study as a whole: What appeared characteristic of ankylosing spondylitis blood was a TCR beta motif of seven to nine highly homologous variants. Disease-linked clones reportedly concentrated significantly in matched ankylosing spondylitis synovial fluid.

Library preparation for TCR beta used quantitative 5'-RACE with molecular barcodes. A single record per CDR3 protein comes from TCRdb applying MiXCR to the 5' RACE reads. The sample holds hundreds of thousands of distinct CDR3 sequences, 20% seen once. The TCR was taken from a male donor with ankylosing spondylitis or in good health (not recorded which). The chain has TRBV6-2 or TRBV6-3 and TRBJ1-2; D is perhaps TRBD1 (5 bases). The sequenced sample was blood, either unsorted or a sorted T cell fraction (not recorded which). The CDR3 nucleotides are TGTGCCAGCAGTCGCAGGGAGCCACGGCACTATGGCTACACCTTC. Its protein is CASSRREPRHYGYTF.